This TCR beta chain stems from a study of patients and donors after allogeneic stem cell transplantation (dated by TCRdb to the early 2020s). CDR1 KGHSH and CDR2 LQKENI are derived from the germline V gene. V and J lose 4 bases and 6 bases, and a span of 18 bases separates them. Including cysteine and phenylalanine, the CDR3 has 15 amino acids. Only the CDR3 part of the read is kept: 45 bases, read in frame from the first base. The library came from RT-PCR. The sequencing machine was a NextSeq 550. In TCRdb, the public reads were trimmed at Q25 with fastp and aligned with MiXCR, with productive beta chains retained. Each record represents a unique CDR3 protein, reported with the most common genes and DNA among its rows. Recorded for this sample are tens of thousands of distinct CDR3 sequences; roughly 13% of them occurred a single time. The top ten hold about a third of the sample. The table lists this clonotype with a few counts. The specificity of this receptor is unknown. No base quality information exists; no much larger clone differs at one position.

Input material: blood, either unsorted or a sorted T cell fraction (not recorded which). The sequence was collected from a human donor who was either an allogeneic HSCT recipient or a stem cell or donor lymphocyte infusion donor (not recorded which). It is not recorded whose cells these are; they may come from a transplant donor. The V and J segments used are TRBV18 and TRBJ1-2; perhaps TRBD1 is the D gene, with 5 bases matching. The CDR3 region: CASSQTLAGLDGYTF. DNA sequence: TGTGCCAGCTCACAAACCCTAGCAGGGCTCGATGGCTACACCTTC.